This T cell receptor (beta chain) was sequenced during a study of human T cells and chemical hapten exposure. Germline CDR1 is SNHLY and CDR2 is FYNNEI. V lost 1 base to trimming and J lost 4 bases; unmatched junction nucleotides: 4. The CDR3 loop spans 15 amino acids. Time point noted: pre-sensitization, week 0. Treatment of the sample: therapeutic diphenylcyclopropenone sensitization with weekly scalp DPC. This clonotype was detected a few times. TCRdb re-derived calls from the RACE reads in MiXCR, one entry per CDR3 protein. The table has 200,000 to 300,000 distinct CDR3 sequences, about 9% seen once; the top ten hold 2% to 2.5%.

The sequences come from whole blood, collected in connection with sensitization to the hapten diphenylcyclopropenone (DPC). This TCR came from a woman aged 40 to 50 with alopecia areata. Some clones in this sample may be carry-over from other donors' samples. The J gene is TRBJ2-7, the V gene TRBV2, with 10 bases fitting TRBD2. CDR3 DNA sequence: TGTGCCAGCAGTGAAGGGACTAGCGGATTATACGAGCAGTACTTC. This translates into CASSEGTSGLYEQYF.